The T cell receptor (beta chain) described here comes from a study of cytomegalovirus exposure and HLA in healthy donors. Sequencing was performed with immunoSEQ multiplex PCR; in TCRdb, only in-frame clones are kept and a portion is missing. The sample lists 90,000 to 150,000 clones, about 87% seen once, with about 1.7% in the top ten. Study-wide results and caveats: There were 160 or so TCR beta chains listed as cytomegalovirus-associated. Among TCR sequences, most were rare, though some public TCRs appeared in many donors. A few chains linked to CMV were shown in vitro to be specific for CMV antigens.

The study drew the donors from its roughly 120-subject validation cohort, separate from the approximately 700-subject first cohort. This CDR3 comprises 13 residues. The germline V gene has CDR1 SQVTM and CDR2 ANQGSEA. Trimming took 7 bases from V and 4 from J, leaving 14 bases between them. A remark on this clone: The antigen is undetermined.

The TCR sequence derives from a man aged 18 to 30 in good health and CMV-seronegative. Sequenced input: PBMCs. This sequence joins TRBV29-1 and TRBJ1-3; D is possibly TRBD1 (6 bases). The CDR3 is CSGRTGLGNTIYF. DNA for the CDR3: TGCAGCGGGCGAACAGGGTTAGGAAACACCATATATTTT.